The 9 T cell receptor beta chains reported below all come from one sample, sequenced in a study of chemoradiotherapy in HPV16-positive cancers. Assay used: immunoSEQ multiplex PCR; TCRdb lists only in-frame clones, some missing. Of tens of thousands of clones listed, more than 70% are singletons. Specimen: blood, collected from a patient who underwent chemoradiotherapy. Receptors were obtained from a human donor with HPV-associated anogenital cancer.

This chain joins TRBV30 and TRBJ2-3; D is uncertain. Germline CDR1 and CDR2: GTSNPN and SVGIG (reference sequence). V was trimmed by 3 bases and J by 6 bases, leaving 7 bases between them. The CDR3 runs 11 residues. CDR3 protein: CAWSNMDTQYF. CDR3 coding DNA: TGTGCCTGGAGCAACATGGATACGCAGTATTTT.

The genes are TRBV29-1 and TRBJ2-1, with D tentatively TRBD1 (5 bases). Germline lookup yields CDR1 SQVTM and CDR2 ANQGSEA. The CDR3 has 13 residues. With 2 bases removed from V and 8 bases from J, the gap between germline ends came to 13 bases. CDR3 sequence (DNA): TGCAGCGTTGAATGGCAGGGTTTTGATGAGCAGTTCTTC. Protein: CSVEWQGFDEQFF.

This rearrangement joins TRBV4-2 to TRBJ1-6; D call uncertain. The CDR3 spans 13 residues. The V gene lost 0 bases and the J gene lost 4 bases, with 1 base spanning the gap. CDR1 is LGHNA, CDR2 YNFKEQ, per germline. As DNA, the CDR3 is TGTGCCAGCAGCCAAGATTATAATTCACCCCTCCACTTT. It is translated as CASSQDYNSPLHF.

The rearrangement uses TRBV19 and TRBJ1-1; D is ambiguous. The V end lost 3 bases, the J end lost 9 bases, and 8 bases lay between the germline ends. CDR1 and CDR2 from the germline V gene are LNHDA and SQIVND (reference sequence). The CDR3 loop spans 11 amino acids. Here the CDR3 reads CASSIAFKAFF. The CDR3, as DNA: TGTGCCAGTAGTATTGCCTTTAAAGCTTTCTTT.

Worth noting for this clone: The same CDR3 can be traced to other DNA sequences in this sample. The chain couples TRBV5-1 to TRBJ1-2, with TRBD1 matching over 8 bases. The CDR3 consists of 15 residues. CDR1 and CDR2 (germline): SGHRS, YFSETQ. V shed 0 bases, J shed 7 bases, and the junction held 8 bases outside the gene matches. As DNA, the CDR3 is TGCGCCAGCAGCTTGGCCACAGACAGGGGATTTGGCTACACCTTC. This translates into CASSLATDRGFGYTF.

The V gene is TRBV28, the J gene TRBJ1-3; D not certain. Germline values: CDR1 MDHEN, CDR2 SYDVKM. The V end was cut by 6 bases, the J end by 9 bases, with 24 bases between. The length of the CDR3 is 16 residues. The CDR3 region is CASRKTAATFRVTIYF. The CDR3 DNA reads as TGTGCCAGCAGGAAGACTGCCGCTACCTTCCGGGTCACCATATATTTT.

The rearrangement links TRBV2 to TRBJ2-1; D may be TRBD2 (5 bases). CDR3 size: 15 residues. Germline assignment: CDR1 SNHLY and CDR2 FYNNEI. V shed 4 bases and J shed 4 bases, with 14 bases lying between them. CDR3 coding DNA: TGTGCCAGCAGTGCTGAGAGCGGTTCATACAATGAGCAGTTCTTC. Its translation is CASSAESGSYNEQFF.

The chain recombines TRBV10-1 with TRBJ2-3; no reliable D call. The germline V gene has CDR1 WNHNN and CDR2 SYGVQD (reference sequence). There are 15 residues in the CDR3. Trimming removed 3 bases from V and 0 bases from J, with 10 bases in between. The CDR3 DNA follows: TGCGCCAGCAGTGAATTTGGGGTCAGCACAGATACGCAGTATTTT. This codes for CASSEFGVSTDTQYF.

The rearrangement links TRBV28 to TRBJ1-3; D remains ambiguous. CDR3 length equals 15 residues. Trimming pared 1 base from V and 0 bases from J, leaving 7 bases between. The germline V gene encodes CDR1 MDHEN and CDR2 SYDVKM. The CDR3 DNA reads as TGTGCCAGCAGTTTATCAGTTATCTCTGGAAACACCATATATTTT. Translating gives CASSLSVISGNTIYF.